These 19 T cell receptor beta chains originate from one sample sequenced in a study of CD8 T cell repertoires and HIV-1 epitope variants. Which antigens these TCRs recognize remains unknown. This table comes from immunoSEQ multiplex PCR, and its TCRdb copy is limited to in-frame clones, with some not included. The sample yields 4,500 to 6,000 clones, 67% seen once. The specimen was cultured CD8+ T cells derived from PBMCs. Source of these receptors: a male donor with HIV.

This chain uses TRBV9 with TRBJ1-1; 7 bases fit TRBD1. The CDR3 is 12 residues long. The J segment lost 6 bases and the V segment lost 4 bases, leaving 3 bases of the junction unmatched. Germline V lookup: CDR1 SGDLS, CDR2 YYNGEE. In DNA form, the CDR3 reads TGTGCCAGCAGCCAAGGGACAGCTGAAGCTTTCTTT. It translates to CASSQGTAEAFF.

This chain connects TRBV7-9 to TRBJ2-7, with no clear D. Germline loops: CDR1 SEHNR, CDR2 FQNEAQ (reference sequence). There are 14 residues in the CDR3. V lost 0 bases and J lost 0, with 6 bases in between. CDR3 residues: CASSLALSSYEQYF. The CDR3 DNA follows: TGTGCCAGCAGCTTAGCCCTGAGCTCCTACGAGCAGTACTTC.

The chain combines TRBV9 with TRBJ2-3, with 8 bases aligning to TRBD2. The V gene end was trimmed by 3 bases and the J gene end by 5 bases; junction bases not matched to a gene: 2. Germline V CDR1 and CDR2: SGDLS, YYNGEE. The CDR3 covers 13 residues. The CDR3 DNA reads as TGTGCCAGCAGCGACGGGGGGGAAGATACGCAGTATTTT. Translation gives CASSDGGEDTQYF.

The chain uses TRBV7-8 and TRBJ2-3; the D gene is possibly TRBD2 (5 bases). Trimming left V 5 bases short and J 8 bases short, with 17 bases between. The CDR3 extends over 14 amino acids. Germline V gene sequence: CDR1 SGHVS, CDR2 FQNEAQ. The CDR3 spells CASSLVERSSTQYF. CDR3 nucleotides: TGTGCCAGCAGCCTTGTGGAGCGGTCTAGTACGCAGTATTTT.

This chain connects TRBV18 to TRBJ2-2; D possibly uses TRBD1 or TRBD2 (5 bases each). The CDR3 length is 15 residues. V shed 3 bases and J shed 4 bases, with 12 bases lying between them. The V gene's germline CDR1 is KGHSH and CDR2 LQKENI. CDR3 coding DNA: TGTGCCAGCTCACCGGGGGACGGAATCACCGGGGAGCTGTTTTTT. This gives the protein CASSPGDGITGELFF.

This chain joins TRBV7-9 and TRBJ2-1, with TRBD2 identical over 8 bases. From germline, CDR1 is SEHNR and CDR2 FQNEAQ (reference sequence). The V and J ends lost 7 bases and 0 bases, in that order; junction bases with no gene match: 8. This CDR3 region has 16 residues. CDR3 region: CASIVTGGSSYNEQFF. CDR3 bases: TGTGCCAGCATCGTTACGGGGGGGAGCTCCTACAATGAGCAGTTCTTC. Full variable domain (rest looked up from reference TRBV7-9 and TRBJ2-1): DTGVSQNPRHKITKRGQNVTFRCDPISEHNRLYWYRQTLGQGPEFLTYFQNEAQLEKSRLLSDRFSAERPKGSFSTLEIQRTEQGDSAMYLCASIVTGGSSYNEQFFGPGTRLTVL.

The chain recombines TRBV6-5 with TRBJ2-5, with D perhaps TRBD1 (5 bases). Trimming left V 6 bases short and J 3 bases short, with 8 bases between. The CDR3 totals 12 residues. CDR1 is MNHEY, CDR2 SVGAGI, per germline. CDR3 DNA: TGTGCCAGCAGCCAGGACAAAGAGACCCAGTACTTC. It specifies CASSQDKETQYF.

This rearrangement joins TRBV18 to TRBJ2-2; the D gene is possibly TRBD2 (6 bases). Trimming pared 3 bases from V and 1 base from J, leaving 15 bases between. This CDR3 spans 17 amino acids. Germline CDR1 is KGHSH and CDR2 is LQKENI. The CDR3 DNA sequence: TGTGCCAGCTCACCCGCGGAGGGCGACAAGAACACCGGGGAGCTGTTTTTT. Protein product: CASSPAEGDKNTGELFF.

The table lists this clone with a count of one. This chain links TRBV30 with TRBJ1-1; TRBD1 agrees at 10 bases. The trim removed 2 bases at V and 11 bases at J, leaving 11 bases unmatched. The CDR3 consists of 14 residues. Germline assignment: CDR1 GTSNPN and CDR2 SVGIG (reference sequence). The CDR3 is CAWSFRDRGQEAFF. The CDR3 nucleotides are TGTGCCTGGAGTTTCCGGGACAGGGGCCAAGAGGCTTTCTTT.

The V gene is TRBV2, the J gene TRBJ1-1; D is perhaps TRBD1 (5 bases). The CDR3 consists of 18 residues. V dropped 2 bases and J dropped 1 base, with 20 bases sitting between them. Germline assignment: CDR1 SNHLY and CDR2 FYNNEI. The CDR3 protein is CASSEIPPGEGGNTEAFF. Written as DNA, the CDR3 is TGTGCCAGCAGTGAAATCCCTCCGGGGGAGGGAGGGAACACTGAAGCTTTCTTT.

This chain's CDR3 is CASSFWDGSSYNEQFF. The CDR3 DNA is TGTGCCAGCAGTTTTTGGGACGGAAGCTCCTACAATGAGCAGTTCTTC. The chain combines TRBV28 with TRBJ2-1; D could derive from TRBD1 or TRBD2 (5 bases each). The V and J ends lost 3 bases and 0 bases respectively, with 12 bases between them. Per the germline V gene, CDR1 is MDHEN and CDR2 is SYDVKM. The CDR3 consists of 16 residues.

This clone was counted a single time. The chain joins TRBV11-2 to TRBJ2-5, with D tentatively TRBD1 (6 bases). Trimming removed 2 bases at V and 5 bases at J, with 15 bases between. Germline V lookup: CDR1 SGHAT, CDR2 FQNNGV. This CDR3 has 15 residues. Written as DNA, the CDR3 is TGTGCCAGCAGCTTAAGGCAGGGGATGTTTGAGACCCAGTACTTC. Residues: CASSLRQGMFETQYF.

This clone occurred once. The chain is built from TRBV27 and TRBJ2-1; 7 nucleotides line up with TRBD1. CDR3 length: 13 residues. V lost 4 bases, J lost 5 bases, and 2 bases stayed unmatched. CDR1 and CDR2 (germline): MNHEY, SMNVEV (reference sequence). In nucleotides, the CDR3 is TGTGCCAGCAGTTCCACAGGGGACAATGAGCAGTTCTTC. It specifies CASSSTGDNEQFF.

The chain recombines TRBV6-1 with TRBJ1-6, with D unclear. The ends were cut back, 3 bases at V and 3 bases at J, with 12 bases in the middle. The CDR3 runs 16 residues. CDR1 and CDR2 from the germline V gene are MNHNS and SASEGT. The CDR3 DNA sequence: TGTGCCAGCAGTGACGACAAGTACAGCTATAATTCACCCCTCCACTTT. Protein sequence: CASSDDKYSYNSPLHF.

This clone was found a few times. The genes are TRBV15 and TRBJ2-7; D is perhaps TRBD1 (6 bases). CDR1 and CDR2 (germline): LNHNV, YYDKDF (reference sequence). The V gene lost 6 bases and the J gene lost 2 bases, with 17 bases spanning the gap. This CDR3 spans 15 amino acids. The CDR3 is CATSREQGAPYEQYF. Written as DNA, the CDR3 is TGTGCCACCAGTCGTGAACAGGGTGCCCCCTACGAGCAGTACTTC.

This chain joins TRBV19 and TRBJ1-2; D is ambiguous. The CDR3 contains 14 residues. CDR1 and CDR2 (germline): LNHDA, SQIVND (reference sequence). V dropped 3 bases and J dropped 5 bases, with 13 bases sitting between them. The CDR3 loop is CASSIHPSGYGYTF. The CDR3 region has the DNA TGTGCCAGTAGTATCCACCCCTCGGGGTATGGCTACACCTTC.

The J gene is TRBJ2-7, the V gene TRBV5-5; weak D call: TRBD1 (6 bases). CDR1 and CDR2 from the germline V gene are SGHKS and YYEKEE (reference sequence). V gave up 4 bases and J gave up 5 bases, with 10 bases separating them. This CDR3 comprises 12 residues. CDR3 in amino acids: CASSPTGNEQYF. The CDR3 coding sequence is TGTGCCAGCAGCCCGACAGGTAACGAGCAGTACTTC. The full variable domain, in which reference TRBV5-5 and TRBJ2-7 provide the parts outside the CDR3, is DAGVTQSPTHLIKTRGQQVTLRCSPISGHKSVSWYQQVLGQGPQFIFQYYEKEERGRGNFPDRFSARQFPNYSSELNVNALLLGDSALYLCASSPTGNEQYFGPGTRLTVT.

The gene calls are TRBV28 and TRBJ1-4; D is unclear. The CDR3 runs 13 residues. In germline, CDR1 is MDHEN, CDR2 SYDVKM. V lost 5 bases and J lost 0, with 4 bases in between. The CDR3 sequence is CASSPATNEKLFF. The CDR3 DNA is TGTGCCAGCAGTCCTGCAACTAATGAAAAACTGTTTTTT.

Relative to its sample, this clone is large (0.1 to 1%). The J gene is TRBJ2-2, the V gene TRBV27, with TRBD2 matching 9 bases. The V segment lost 9 bases and the J segment 1 base; nucleotides outside the gene matches: 6. The CDR3 has 15 residues. Germline CDR1 and CDR2: MNHEY and SMNVEV (reference sequence). CDR3: CARKLAGRNTGELFF. The CDR3 coding sequence is TGTGCCAGGAAGCTAGCGGGGAGGAACACCGGGGAGCTGTTTTTT.